This T cell receptor (beta chain) came from a study of Graves' ophthalmopathy and Graves' hyperthyroidism. Overall study findings and caveats: Detection in blood was also observed for most expanded thyroid clonotypes above 0.001 frequency.

Moderate-to-severe activity, CAS ≥3, NOSPECS ≥4 and a duration under 3 months were seen in donors with ophthalmopathy. Patients were left out if they had other autoimmune diseases, uncontrolled infections, pregnancy or lactation. Amplification targeted the TCR beta CDR3 regions, with RNA transcripts as the source material. A first-round RT-PCR used HTBI primers, followed by a second-round multiplex PCR. A single record per CDR3 protein comes from TCRdb applying MiXCR to the multiplex PCR reads. This repertoire shows 340,000 or so distinct CDR3 sequences, 17% found once; its top ten account for about 12%. Germline CDR1 and CDR2: SGHVS and FQNEAQ. Deletions cut 2 bases from V and 1 base from J, with 14 bases between. The CDR3 runs to 17 residues. In its sample, this clonotype was seen many times. The antigen is undetermined.

The chain joins TRBV7-8 to TRBJ2-2; tentative D call: TRBD1 (6 bases). The receptor's source is an adult man with Graves' ophthalmopathy. Sequences were obtained from peripheral blood. This CDR3 reads CASSLPVRDKNTGELFF. The CDR3 DNA is TGTGCCAGCAGCTTACCCGTCCGGGACAAGAACACCGGGGAGCTGTTTTTT.